Listed here is a single T cell receptor beta chain. The sample contains more than one DNA sequence encoding this CDR3. The data stem from a study of shared clonotypes between healthy human individuals. Each sample came from a Caucasian adult donor living in Nashville, Tennessee. The V end was cut by 4 bases, the J end by 8 bases, with 20 bases between. This CDR3 comprises 14 residues. CDR1 is GTSNPN, CDR2 SVGIG, per germline (reference sequence). Replicate PCRs were loaded with around 0.3 ug DNA from unsorted PBMC, about 29,000 T cell genomes. The authors sequenced unsorted PBMC DNA on ten immunoSEQ deep assay plates. The repertoire was sequenced with immunoSEQ multiplex PCR; TCRdb's copy has only in-frame clones and lacks some. Of roughly 500,000 clones in the sample, around 73% were seen once.

The sample comprised PBMCs. The TCR was taken from a woman in her 40s in good health. Some clones in this sample may be carry-over from other donors' samples. The V gene is TRBV30, the J gene TRBJ1-2; tentatively, D is TRBD1 (6 bases). Here the CDR3 DNA reads TGTGCCTGGACCCCCTCTGAGACAGGCTACGGCTACACCTTC. It translates to CAWTPSETGYGYTF.